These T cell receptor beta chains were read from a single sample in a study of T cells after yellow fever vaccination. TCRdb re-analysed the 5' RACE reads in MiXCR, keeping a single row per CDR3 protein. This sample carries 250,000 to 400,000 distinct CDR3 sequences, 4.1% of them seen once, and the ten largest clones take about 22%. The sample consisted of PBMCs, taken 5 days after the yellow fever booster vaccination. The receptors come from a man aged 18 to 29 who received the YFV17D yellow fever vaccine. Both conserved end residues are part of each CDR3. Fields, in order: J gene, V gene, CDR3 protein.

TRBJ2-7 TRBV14 CASSGSSGLYEQYF
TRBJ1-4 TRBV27 CASRQGYEKLFF
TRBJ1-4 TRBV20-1 CSASYPHRGNEKLFF
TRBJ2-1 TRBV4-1 CASSPQGLLVDEQFF
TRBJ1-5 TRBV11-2 CASSRQGGQPQHF
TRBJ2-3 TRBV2 CATRAGGFHRTDTQYF
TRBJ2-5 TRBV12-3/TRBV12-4 CASSLVWGLAVETQYF
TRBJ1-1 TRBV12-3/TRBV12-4 CASSFIAGYKAAEAFF
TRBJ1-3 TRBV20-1 CSASRLSSGNTIYF
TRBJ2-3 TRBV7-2 CASSSVAGMWGTQYF
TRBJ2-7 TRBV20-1 CSAKDPGTGTYEQYF
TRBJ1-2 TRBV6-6 CASNLLDRYTF
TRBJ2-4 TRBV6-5 CASSSSYTAKNIQYF
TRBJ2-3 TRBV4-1 CASSGQTSTDTQYF
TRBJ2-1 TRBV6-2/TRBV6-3 CASSYGVQHRSYNEQFF
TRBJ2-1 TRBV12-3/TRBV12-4 CASSPSRRYNEQFF
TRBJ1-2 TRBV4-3 CASSRGDGLGVRGYTF
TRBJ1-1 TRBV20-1 CSARTRVPILDTEAFF
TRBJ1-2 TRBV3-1 CASSQRTDSYTF
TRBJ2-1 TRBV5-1 CASSLFSGGAYNEQFF
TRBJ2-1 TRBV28 CASSLGSSGGNEQFF
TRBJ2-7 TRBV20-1 CSARGTSGYEQYF
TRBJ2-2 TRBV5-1 CASSRDQVNTGELFF
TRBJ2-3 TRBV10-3 CAIRTSGGDTQYF
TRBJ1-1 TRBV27 CASKKYEGVATEAFF
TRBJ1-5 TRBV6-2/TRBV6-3 CASAYSNQPQHF
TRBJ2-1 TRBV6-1 CASSDHLAGTYNEQFF
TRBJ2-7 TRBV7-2 CASSLSPGTGWYEQYF
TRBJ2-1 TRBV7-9 CASSFVNEQFF
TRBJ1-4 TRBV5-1 CASSRAGTGGNEKLFF
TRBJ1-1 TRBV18 CASSHEEGFSISNTEAFF
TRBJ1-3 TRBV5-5 CASSVSGTSADSGNTIYF
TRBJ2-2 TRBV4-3 CASSLRPANTGELFF
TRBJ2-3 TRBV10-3 CAIKPAGGLGGTQYF
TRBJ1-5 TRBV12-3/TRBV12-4 CASRHRGSTQPQHF
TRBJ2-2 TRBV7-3 CASSIRTGELFF
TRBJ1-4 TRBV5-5 CASSFNLVPFSTNEKLFF
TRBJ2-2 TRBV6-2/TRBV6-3 CASRTTPVTGELFF
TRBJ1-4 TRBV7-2 CASSLGIRDILFF
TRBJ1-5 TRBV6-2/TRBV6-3 CASSYSRGQGSPFNQPQHF
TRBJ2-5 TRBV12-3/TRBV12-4 CASSLMSGGQETQYF
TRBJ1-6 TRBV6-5 CASSYYRGAGRGSPLHF
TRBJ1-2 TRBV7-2 CASSSRGGPGQGLHGYTF
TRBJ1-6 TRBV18 CASSPGGDDSPLHF
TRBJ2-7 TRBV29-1 CNQGFTTYEQYF